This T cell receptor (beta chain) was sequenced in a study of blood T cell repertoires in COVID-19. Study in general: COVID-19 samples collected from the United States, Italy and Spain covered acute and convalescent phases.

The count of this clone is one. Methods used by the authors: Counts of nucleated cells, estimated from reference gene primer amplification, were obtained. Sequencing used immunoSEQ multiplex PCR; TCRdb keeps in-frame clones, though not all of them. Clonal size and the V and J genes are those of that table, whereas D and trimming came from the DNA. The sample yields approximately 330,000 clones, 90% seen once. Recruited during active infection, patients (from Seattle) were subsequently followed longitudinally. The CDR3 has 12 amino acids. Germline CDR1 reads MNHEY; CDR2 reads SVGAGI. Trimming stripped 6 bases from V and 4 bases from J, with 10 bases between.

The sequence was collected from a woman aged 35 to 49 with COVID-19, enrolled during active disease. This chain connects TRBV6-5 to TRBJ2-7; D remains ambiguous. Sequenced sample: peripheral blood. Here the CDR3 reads CASRTFMYEQYF. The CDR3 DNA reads TGTGCCAGCAGGACTTTCATGTACGAGCAGTACTTC.